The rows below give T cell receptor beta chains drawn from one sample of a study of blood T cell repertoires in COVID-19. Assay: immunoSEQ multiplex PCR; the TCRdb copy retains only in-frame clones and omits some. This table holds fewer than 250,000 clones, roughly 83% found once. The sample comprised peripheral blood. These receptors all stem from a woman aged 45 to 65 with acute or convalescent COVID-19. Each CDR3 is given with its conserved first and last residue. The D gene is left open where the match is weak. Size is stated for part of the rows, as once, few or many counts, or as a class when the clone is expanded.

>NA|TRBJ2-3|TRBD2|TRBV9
TGTGCCAGCAGCGCGGGACTAGCGGGACCGTCGGATACGCAGTATTTT
CASSAGLAGPSDTQYF
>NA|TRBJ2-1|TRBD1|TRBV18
TGTGCCAGCTCAGGGACAGCCCGCTACAATGAGCAGTTCTTC
CASSGTARYNEQFF
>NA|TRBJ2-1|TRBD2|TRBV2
TGTGCCAGCAGTGAGACTAGCGGACTCTACAATGAGCAGTTCTTC
CASSETSGLYNEQFF
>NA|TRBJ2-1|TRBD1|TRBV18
TGTGCCAGCTCACCCGAAGGTCCAGGACAGGGCAATGAGCAGTTCTTC
CASSPEGPGQGNEQFF
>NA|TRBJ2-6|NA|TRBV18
TGTGCCAGCTCACCTTTCGGAGGGGAGCCCGGGGCCAACGTCCTGACTTTC
CASSPFGGEPGANVLTF
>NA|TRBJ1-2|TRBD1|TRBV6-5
TGTGCCAGCAGTTGGGACAGGGGGCAGGATGGCTACACCTTC
CASSWDRGQDGYTF
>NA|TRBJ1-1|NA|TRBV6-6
TGTGCCAGCAGTGCGACCTTGGGCTTGAACACTGAAGCTTTCTTT
CASSATLGLNTEAFF
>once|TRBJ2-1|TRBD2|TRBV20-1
TGCAGTGCTAGTCCCTCGAGCGGGAGGGCCGGACATGAGCAGTTCTTC
CSASPSSGRAGHEQFF
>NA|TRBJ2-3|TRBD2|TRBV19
TGTGCCAGTAGTACTGGACTAGCGGTAGGCTTTGGAGATACGCAGTATTTT
CASSTGLAVGFGDTQYF
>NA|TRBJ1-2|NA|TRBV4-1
TGCGCCAGCAGCCCTCTCGGACAGCTTAATGGCTACACCTTC
CASSPLGQLNGYTF
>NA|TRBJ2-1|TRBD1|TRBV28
TGTGCCAGCAGTTACCTGACAGGGGATAGCGATGAGCAGTTCTTC
CASSYLTGDSDEQFF
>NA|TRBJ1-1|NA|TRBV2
TGTGCCAGCACTGGACAATTGAACACTGAAGCTTTCTTT
CASTGQLNTEAFF
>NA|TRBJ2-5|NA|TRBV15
TGTGCCACCAGCAGAGATTCTCAGACCCAGTACTTC
CATSRDSQTQYF
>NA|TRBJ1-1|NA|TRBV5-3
TGTGCCAGAAGCTTCAGATGTGGCGGCACTGAAGCTTTCTTT
CARSFRCGGTEAFF
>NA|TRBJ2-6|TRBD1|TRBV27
TGTGCCAGCAGTTCCCGCGGACAGGTCCGGGCTGGGGCCAACGTCCTGACTTTC
CASSSRGQVRAGANVLTF
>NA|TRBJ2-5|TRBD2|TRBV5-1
TGCGCCAGCAGCTTTTCAACTAGCGGGGGGGAGACCCAGTACTTC
CASSFSTSGGETQYF
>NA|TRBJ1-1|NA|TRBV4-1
TGCGCCAGCAGCCAACGACAGTTGGGGAACACTGAAGCTTTCTTT
CASSQRQLGNTEAFF
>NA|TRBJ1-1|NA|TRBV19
TGTGCCAGTAGTAGTAAACGGAGCACTGAAGCTTTCTTT
CASSSKRSTEAFF
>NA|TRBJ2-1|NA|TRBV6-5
TGTGCCAGCAGTTTCCCCCGGAGTGACAATGAGCAGTTCTTC
CASSFPRSDNEQFF
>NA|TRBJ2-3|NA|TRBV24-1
TGTGCCACCAGTGAGTCCCCCCCAGCGATGGATACGCAGTATTTT
CATSESPPAMDTQYF
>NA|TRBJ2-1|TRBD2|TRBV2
TGTGCCAGCACCGTCTTGGGACTAGCGGGGTATGAGCAGTTCTTC
CASTVLGLAGYEQFF
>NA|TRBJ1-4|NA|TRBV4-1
TGCGCCAGCAGCCAAGTCGGGGGGCGCAGGGGAGGAGAAAAACTGTTTTTT
CASSQVGGRRGGEKLFF
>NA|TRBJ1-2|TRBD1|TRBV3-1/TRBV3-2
TGTGCCAGCACCGAGCAGGGGGCCGGCTACACCTTC
CASTEQGAGYTF
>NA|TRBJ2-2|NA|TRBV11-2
TGTGCCAGCAGCCCCCCGGGACTCACCGGGGAGCTGTTTTTT
CASSPPGLTGELFF
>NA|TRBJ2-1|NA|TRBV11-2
TGTGCCAGCAGCTTAAGGGGGATAAGCTCCTACAATGAGCAGTTCTTC
CASSLRGISSYNEQFF
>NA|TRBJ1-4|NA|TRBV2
TGTGCCAGCAGGGGCCGGGACTGGGAGAAAACTTTGTTTTTT
CASRGRDWEKTLFF
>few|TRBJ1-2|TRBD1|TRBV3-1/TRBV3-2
TGTGCCAGCAGCCAAGATTCAGGGGGTCATGGCTACACCTTC
CASSQDSGGHGYTF
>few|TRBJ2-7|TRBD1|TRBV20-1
TGCAGTGCTAGTGGGACAGGGATCTACGAGCAGTACTTC
CSASGTGIYEQYF
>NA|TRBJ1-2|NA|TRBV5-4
TGTGCCAGCAGCTTTTCATATGGCTACACCTTC
CASSFSYGYTF
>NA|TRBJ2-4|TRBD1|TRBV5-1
TGCGCCAGCAGCCCGGGGGTCTGGACAGGGTGGACAGAGACTCATGCCAAAAACATTCAGTACTTC
CASSPGVWTGWTETHAKNIQYF
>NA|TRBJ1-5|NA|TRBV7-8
TGTGCCAGCAGCGCCCACAGGAATAGCAATCAGCCCCAGCATTTT
CASSAHRNSNQPQHF
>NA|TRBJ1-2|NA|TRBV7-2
TGTGCCAGCAGCTTAGGTTCCGTTAACTATGGCTACACCTTC
CASSLGSVNYGYTF
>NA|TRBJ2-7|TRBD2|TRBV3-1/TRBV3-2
TGTGCCAGCAGCCAAGGTTCTAGCGGGACACCCTACGAGCAGTACTTC
CASSQGSSGTPYEQYF
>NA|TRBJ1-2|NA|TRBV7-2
TGTGCCAGCAGCTTAAACCAGGGTGGGGACTACACCTTC
CASSLNQGGDYTF
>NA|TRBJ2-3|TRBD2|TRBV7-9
TGTGCCAGCAGCTCTTTAGCGGGGGGGGGCACAGATACGCAGTATTTT
CASSSLAGGGTDTQYF
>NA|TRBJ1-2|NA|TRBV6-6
TGTGCCAGCAGTTACTCGGAACAGACTATCGGCTACACCTTC
CASSYSEQTIGYTF
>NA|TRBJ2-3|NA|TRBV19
TGTGCCACCATGGTGGGGGCTTCGACAGATACGCAGTATTTT
CATMVGASTDTQYF
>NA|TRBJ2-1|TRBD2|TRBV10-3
TGTGCCATCAGTGAGTCCACTAGCGGAAACAATGAGCAGTTCTTC
CAISESTSGNNEQFF
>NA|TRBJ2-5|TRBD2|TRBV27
TGTGCCAGCAGTAAGGGACTAGCGGGAGTAAGGGAGACCCAGTACTTC
CASSKGLAGVRETQYF
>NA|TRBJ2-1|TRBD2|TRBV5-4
TGTGCCAGCAGCTTACGTCTAGCGGAGCTCAATGAGCAGTTCTTC
CASSLRLAELNEQFF
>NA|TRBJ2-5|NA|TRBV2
TGTGCCAGCAGTGGGCAGGGGGGCCAAGAGACCCAGTACTTC
CASSGQGGQETQYF